The source of this T cell receptor (beta chain) is a study of tumor-infiltrating lymphocytes in primary liver carcinoma. Study context: Surgical resection served as treatment for the primary liver carcinoma of these patients.

This clonotype showed up just a few times. Starting from around 0.45 ug of total RNA, TCR beta cDNA was produced with a primer in the constant region. The TCR beta library was amplified through three nested multiplex PCR rounds in a modified ARM-PCR procedure. A C-beta reverse primer and TRBV1-TRBV30 forward primers served in each of the first two PCR rounds, at about 10 cycles apiece. TCRdb reanalysed the multiplex PCR reads using MiXCR and keeps one entry per CDR3 protein. Here the sample spans some 190,000 distinct CDR3 sequences, roughly 60% being singletons. RNA was extracted from whole blood without cell sorting, alongside germline DNA. V lost 7 bases and J 1 base, leaving 13 bases between the germline ends. The germline gives CDR1 MNHEY, CDR2 SVGAGI. The CDR3 runs to 14 residues.

Input material: peripheral blood. The sequence came from a man in his forties with primary liver carcinoma and hepatitis B virus infection. The chain combines TRBV6-5 with TRBJ2-5; possibly TRBD2 for D (5 bases). The CDR3 DNA sequence: TGTGCCAGCATGCTAACTAGGAGCCAAGAGACCCAGTACTTC. Its protein is CASMLTRSQETQYF.